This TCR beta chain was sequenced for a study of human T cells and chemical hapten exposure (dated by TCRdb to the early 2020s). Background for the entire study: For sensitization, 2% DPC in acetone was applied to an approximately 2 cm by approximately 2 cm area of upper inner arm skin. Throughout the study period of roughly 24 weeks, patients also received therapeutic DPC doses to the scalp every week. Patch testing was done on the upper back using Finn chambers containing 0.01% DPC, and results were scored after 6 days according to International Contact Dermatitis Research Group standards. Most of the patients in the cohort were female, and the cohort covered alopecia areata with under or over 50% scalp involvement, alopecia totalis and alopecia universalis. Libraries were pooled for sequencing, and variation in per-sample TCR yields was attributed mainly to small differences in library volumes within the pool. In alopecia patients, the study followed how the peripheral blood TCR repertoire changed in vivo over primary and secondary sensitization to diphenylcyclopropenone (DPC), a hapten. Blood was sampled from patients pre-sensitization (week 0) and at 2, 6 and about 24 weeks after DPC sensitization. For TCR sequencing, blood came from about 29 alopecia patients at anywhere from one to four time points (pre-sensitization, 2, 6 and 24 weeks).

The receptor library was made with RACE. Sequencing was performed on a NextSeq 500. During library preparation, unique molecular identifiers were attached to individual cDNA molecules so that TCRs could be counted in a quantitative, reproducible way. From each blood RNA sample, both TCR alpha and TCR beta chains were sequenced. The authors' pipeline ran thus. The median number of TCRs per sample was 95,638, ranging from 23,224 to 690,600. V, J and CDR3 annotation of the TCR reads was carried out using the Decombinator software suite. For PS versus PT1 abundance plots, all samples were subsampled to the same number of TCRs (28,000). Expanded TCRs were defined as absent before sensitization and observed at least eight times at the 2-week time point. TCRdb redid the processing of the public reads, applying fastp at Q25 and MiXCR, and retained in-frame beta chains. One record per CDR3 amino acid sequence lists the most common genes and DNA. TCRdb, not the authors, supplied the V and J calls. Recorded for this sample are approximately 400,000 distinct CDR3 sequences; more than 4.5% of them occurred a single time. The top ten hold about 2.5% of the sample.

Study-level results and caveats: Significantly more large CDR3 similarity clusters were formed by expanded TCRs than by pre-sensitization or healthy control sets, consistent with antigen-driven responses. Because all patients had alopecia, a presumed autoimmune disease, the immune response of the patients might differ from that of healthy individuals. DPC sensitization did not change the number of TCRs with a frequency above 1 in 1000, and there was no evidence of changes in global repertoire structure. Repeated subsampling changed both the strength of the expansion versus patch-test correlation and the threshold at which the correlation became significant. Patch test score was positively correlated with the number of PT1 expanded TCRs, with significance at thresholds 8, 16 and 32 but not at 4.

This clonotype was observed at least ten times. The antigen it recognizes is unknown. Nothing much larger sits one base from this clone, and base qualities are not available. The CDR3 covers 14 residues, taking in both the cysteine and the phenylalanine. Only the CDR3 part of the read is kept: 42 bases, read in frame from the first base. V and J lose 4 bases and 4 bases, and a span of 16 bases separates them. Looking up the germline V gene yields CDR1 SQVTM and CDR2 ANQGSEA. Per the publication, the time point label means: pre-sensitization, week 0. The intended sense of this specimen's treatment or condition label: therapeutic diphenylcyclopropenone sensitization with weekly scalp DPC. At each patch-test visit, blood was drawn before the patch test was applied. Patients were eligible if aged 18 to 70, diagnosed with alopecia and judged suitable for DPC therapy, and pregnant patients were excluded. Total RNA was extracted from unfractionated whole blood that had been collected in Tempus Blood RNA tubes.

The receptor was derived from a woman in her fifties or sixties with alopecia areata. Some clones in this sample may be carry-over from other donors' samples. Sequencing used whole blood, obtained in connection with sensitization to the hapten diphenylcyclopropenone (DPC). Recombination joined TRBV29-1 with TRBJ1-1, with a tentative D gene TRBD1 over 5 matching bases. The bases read TGCAGCGTTGTGGATGTGACAGTATCCACTGAAGCTTTCTTT. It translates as CSVVDVTVSTEAFF.